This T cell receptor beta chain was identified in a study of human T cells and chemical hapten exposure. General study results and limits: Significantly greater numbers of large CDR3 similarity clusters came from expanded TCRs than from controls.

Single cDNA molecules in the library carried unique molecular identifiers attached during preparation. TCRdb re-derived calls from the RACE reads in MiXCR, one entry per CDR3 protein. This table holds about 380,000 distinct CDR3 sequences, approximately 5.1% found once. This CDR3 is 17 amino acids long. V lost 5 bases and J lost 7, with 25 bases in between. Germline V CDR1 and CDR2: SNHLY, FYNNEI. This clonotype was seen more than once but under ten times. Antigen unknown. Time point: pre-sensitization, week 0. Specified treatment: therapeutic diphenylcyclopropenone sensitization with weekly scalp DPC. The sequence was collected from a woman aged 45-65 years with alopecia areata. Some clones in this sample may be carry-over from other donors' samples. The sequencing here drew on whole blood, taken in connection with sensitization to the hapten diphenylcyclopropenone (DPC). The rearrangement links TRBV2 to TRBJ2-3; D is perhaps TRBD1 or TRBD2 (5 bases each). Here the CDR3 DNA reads TGTGCCAGCAGTATGACCGGGACGTTGCAACCTTCAAATACGCAGTATTTT. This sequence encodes CASSMTGTLQPSNTQYF.